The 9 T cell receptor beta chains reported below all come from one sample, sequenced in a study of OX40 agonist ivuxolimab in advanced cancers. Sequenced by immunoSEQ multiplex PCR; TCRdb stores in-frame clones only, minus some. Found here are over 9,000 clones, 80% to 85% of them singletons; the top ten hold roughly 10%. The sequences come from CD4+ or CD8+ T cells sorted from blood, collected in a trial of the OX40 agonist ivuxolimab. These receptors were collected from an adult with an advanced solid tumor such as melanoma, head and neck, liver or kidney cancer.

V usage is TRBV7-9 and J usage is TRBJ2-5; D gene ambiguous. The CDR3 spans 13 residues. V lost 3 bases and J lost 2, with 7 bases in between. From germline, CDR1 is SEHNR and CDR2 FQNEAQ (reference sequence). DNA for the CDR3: TGTGCCAGCAGCTTGGTCATACAAGAGACCCAGTACTTC. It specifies CASSLVIQETQYF.

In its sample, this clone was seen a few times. The CDR3 region has the DNA TGCGCCAGCTCGCCCCGTCCGGGGGCGGAGGGGGAGCTGTTTTTT. It codes for CASSPRPGAEGELFF. The J gene is TRBJ2-2, the V gene TRBV10-1; D could derive from TRBD1 or TRBD2 (6 bases each). V was shortened by 8 bases and J by 8 bases, with 21 bases between the two germline ends. Germline V lookup: CDR1 WNHNN, CDR2 SYGVQD (reference sequence). This CDR3 contains 15 residues.

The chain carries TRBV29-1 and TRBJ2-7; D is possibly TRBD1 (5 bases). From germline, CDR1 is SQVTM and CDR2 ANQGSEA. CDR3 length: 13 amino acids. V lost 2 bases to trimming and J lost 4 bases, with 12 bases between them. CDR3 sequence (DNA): TGCAGCGTTGAACAAGGGGATCCGTACGAGCAGTACTTC. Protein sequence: CSVEQGDPYEQYF.

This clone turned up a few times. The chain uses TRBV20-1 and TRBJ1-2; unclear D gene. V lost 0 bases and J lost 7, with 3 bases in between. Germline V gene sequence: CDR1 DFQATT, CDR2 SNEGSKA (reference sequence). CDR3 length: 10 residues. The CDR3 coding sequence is TGCAGTGCTAGAGAAGGTGGCTACACCTTC. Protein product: CSAREGGYTF.

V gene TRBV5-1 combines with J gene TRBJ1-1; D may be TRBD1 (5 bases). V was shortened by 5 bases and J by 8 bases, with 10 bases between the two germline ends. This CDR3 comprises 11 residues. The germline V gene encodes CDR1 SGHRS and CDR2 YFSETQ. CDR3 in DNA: TGCGCCAGCAGTCAGGGCGCGGAAGCTTTCTTT. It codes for CASSQGAEAFF.

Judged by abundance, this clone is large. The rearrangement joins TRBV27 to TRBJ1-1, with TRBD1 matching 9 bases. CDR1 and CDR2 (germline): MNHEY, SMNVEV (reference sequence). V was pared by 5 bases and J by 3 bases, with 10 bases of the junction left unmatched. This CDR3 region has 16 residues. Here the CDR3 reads CASSPGTGLEYTEAFF. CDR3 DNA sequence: TGTGCCAGCAGTCCCGGGACAGGGTTGGAGTACACTGAAGCTTTCTTT.

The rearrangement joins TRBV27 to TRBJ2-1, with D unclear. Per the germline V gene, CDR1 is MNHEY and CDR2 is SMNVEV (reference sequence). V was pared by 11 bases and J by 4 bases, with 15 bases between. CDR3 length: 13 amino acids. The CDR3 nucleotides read TGTGCCGTTCAGGATGTCCTTTACAATGAGCAGTTCTTC. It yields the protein CAVQDVLYNEQFF.

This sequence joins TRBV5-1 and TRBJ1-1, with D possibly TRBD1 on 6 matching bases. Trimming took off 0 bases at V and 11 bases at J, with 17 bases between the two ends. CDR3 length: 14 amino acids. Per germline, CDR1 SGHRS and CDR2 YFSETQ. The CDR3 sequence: CASSLAIGQGLAFF. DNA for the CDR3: TGCGCCAGCAGCTTGGCCATCGGTCAGGGGCTCGCTTTCTTT.

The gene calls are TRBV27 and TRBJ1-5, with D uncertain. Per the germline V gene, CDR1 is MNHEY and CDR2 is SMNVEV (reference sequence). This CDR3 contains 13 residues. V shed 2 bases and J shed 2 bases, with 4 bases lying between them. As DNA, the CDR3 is TGTGCCAGCAGTTTAAAGGGCAATCAGCCCCAGCATTTT. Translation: CASSLKGNQPQHF.